This TCR beta chain was identified during a study of blood T cell repertoires in COVID-19. Germline lookup yields CDR1 LGHDT and CDR2 YNNKEL (reference sequence). Deletions cut 3 bases from V and 2 bases from J, with 13 bases between. This CDR3 is 16 amino acids long. Sequenced by immunoSEQ multiplex PCR; TCRdb stores in-frame clones only, minus some. The table has approximately 290,000 clones, 85% to 90% seen once; the top ten hold around 4.5%. The sample taken for sequencing was PBMCs or T cells enriched from blood (not recorded which). The clonotype was recovered from a woman younger than 35 with acute COVID-19. The chain recombines TRBV3-1 (or the pseudogene TRBV3-2) with TRBJ1-4, with D possibly TRBD1 on 5 matching bases. The chain's CDR3 is CASSHMLAGTNEKLFF. As DNA, the CDR3 is TGTGCCAGCAGCCACATGCTGGCAGGGACTAATGAAAAACTGTTTTTT.